These 2 T cell receptor beta chains share one sample of origin, sequenced in a study of T cells in Graves' hyperthyroidism and ophthalmopathy. Amplification targeted TCR beta CDR3 regions from RNA transcripts. In the first-round RT-PCR of the TCR CDR3, the HTBI primer set was used. TCRdb reanalysed the multiplex PCR reads using MiXCR and keeps one entry per CDR3 protein. The sample contains a few hundred thousand distinct CDR3 sequences, approximately 14% of which appear only once. The sequenced material came from blood. Every receptor here comes from a woman aged 45-60 years with Graves' hyperthyroidism that later progressed to Graves' ophthalmopathy.

This clonotype appeared a few times. The rearrangement joins TRBV19 to TRBJ1-5; D is unclear. Germline V gene data show CDR1 as LNHDA and CDR2 as SQIVND (reference sequence). V lost 4 bases and J 7 bases, leaving 11 bases between the germline ends. The CDR3 loop spans 13 amino acids. Here the CDR3 DNA reads TGTGCCAGTAGTACCGTCGGAGGCCAGCCCCAGCATTTT. Translating it yields CASSTVGGQPQHF.

To note about this clonotype: This may be a read error, as it is one base from a much larger clone. The chain links TRBV5-1 to TRBJ1-1; D is uncertain. The CDR3 covers 15 residues. V gave up 3 bases and J gave up 1 base, with 13 bases separating them. Per the germline V gene, CDR1 is SGHRS and CDR2 is YFSETQ. CDR3 sequence: CASSSDRLGNTEAFF. In DNA form, the CDR3 reads TGCGCCAGCAGCTCGGACCGACTGGGGAACACTGAAGCTTTCTTT. Combining the CDR3 with reference TRBV5-1 and TRBJ1-1 gives the whole variable domain KAGVTQTPRYLIKTRGQQVTLSCSPISGHRSVSWYQQTPGQGLQFLFEYFSETQRNKGNFPGRFSGRQFSNSRSEMNVSTLELGDSALYLCASSSDRLGNTEAFFGQGTRLTVV.